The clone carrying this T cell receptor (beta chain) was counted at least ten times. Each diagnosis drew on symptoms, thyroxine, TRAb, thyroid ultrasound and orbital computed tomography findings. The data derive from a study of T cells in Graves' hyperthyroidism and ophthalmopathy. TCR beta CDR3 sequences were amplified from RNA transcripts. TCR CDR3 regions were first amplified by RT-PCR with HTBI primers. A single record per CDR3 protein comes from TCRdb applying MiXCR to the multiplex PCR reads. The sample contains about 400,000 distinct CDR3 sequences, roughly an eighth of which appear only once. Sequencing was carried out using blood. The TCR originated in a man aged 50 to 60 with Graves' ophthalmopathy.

In DNA, the CDR3 is TGTGCCAGCAGTTCCATGATGCTAGCGGGAGTTAGTGAGCAGTTCTTC. Translating it yields CASSSMMLAGVSEQFF. The V gene is TRBV6-5, the J gene TRBJ2-1; 10 bases align to TRBD2. CDR1 and CDR2 (germline): MNHEY, SVGAGI. V was clipped by 4 bases and J by 9 bases; unmatched bases: 12. The CDR3 runs to 16 residues.